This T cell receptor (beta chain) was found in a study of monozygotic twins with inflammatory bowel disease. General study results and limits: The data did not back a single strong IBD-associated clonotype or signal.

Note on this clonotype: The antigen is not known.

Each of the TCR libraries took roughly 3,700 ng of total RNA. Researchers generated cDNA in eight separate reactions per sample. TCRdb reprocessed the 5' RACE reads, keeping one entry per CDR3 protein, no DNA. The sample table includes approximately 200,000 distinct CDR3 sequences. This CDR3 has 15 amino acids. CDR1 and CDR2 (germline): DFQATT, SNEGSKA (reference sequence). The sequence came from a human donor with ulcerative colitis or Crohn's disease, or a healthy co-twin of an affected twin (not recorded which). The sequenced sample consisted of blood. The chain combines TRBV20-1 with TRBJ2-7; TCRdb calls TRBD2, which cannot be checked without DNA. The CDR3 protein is CSAGTSWSSWYEQYF.